The rows below give T cell receptor beta chains drawn from one sample of a study of T cell responses to AZD1222 COVID-19 vaccine. The protocol was immunoSEQ multiplex PCR, while the TCRdb copy is restricted to in-frame clones and leaves out a portion. The data show 130,000 to 150,000 clones, roughly 90% seen once. Source: peripheral blood, taken 28 days after the second AZD1222 dose. The receptors stem from an adult who received the AZD1222 COVID-19 vaccine. Each CDR3 is given with its conserved first and last residue. The D gene is left open where the match is weak. Rows may omit the clone size; those that give it use once, few, many or a size class.

v_call	j_call	d_call	clone_size	cdr3_nt	cdr3_aa
TRBV7-6	TRBJ2-3	TRBD2	-	TGTGCCAGCAGCTTAGAGGGCGGGAGAACACATACGCAGTATTTT	CASSLEGGRTHTQYF
TRBV27	TRBJ2-7	-	-	TGTGCCAGCAAGGAGGGCTCGAGCTCCTACGAGCAGTACTTC	CASKEGSSSYEQYF
TRBV19	TRBJ2-3	-	few	TGTGCCAGTAGTCAGGGTCGGACGCAGTATTTT	CASSQGRTQYF
TRBV19	TRBJ2-3	TRBD2	-	TGTGCCAGTAGTATGACTAGCGGGGGGTTGCTGGCGCAGTATTTT	CASSMTSGGLLAQYF
TRBV7-9	TRBJ2-3	-	-	TGTGCCAGCAGATCGGGGGACAGCACAGATACGCAGTATTTT	CASRSGDSTDTQYF
TRBV28	TRBJ2-7	TRBD2	-	TGTGCCAGCACCTCTCCGGGACTAGCGGGAGTAGACGAGCAGTACTTC	CASTSPGLAGVDEQYF
TRBV5-1	TRBJ2-2	-	-	TGCGCCAGCAGCTTGGACGGCGCGAACACCGGGGAGCTGTTTTTT	CASSLDGANTGELFF
TRBV12-3/TRBV12-4	TRBJ1-2	-	-	TGTGCCAGCAGGCAGACAGGCTGGCCAGACACCTTC	CASRQTGWPDTF
TRBV19	TRBJ2-7	TRBD1	-	TGTGCCAGTAGTATAGATGGGACAGGGAAGTACGAGCAGTACTTC	CASSIDGTGKYEQYF
TRBV18	TRBJ1-6	-	-	TGTGCCAGCTCTTCCTGGGGGGATTCACCCCTCCACTTT	CASSSWGDSPLHF
TRBV21-1	TRBJ1-5	-	-	TGTGCCAGCGTATACGGTTTCGTCGGGCGTACTTACAATCAGCCCCAGCATTTT	CASVYGFVGRTYNQPQHF
TRBV12-3/TRBV12-4	TRBJ1-5	-	-	TGTGCCAGCAACCTAGGGGGGGGGTACCAGCATTTT	CASNLGGGYQHF
TRBV25-1	TRBJ2-3	-	-	TGTGCCAGCAGTGATCCCCCGGCAGGTTTAGATACGCAGTATTTT	CASSDPPAGLDTQYF
TRBV6-5	TRBJ1-6	-	-	TGTGCCAGCAGTTACTCGATCTTCACAGGATCACCCCTCCACTTT	CASSYSIFTGSPLHF
TRBV6-5	TRBJ2-2	-	-	TGTGCCAGCCTAAACTCGAGGCGGCGGGAGCTGTTTTTT	CASLNSRRRELFF